The 28 T cell receptor beta chains presented below share a single source sample, sequenced in a study of blood T cell repertoires in COVID-19. Generated by immunoSEQ multiplex PCR, the TCRdb table keeps only in-frame clones and is missing some. The table lists around 380,000 clones, roughly 86% of them singletons. Sequenced input: peripheral blood. The receptor set was obtained from a human donor with acute or convalescent COVID-19. The donor label of this sample is uncertain.

The chain uses TRBV10-3 and TRBJ2-1; D ambiguous. Trimming left V 5 bases short and J 5 bases short, with 4 bases between. This CDR3 has 11 residues. Germline CDR1 ENHRY, CDR2 SYGVKD. The DNA for the CDR3 is TGTGCCATCAGTCGGGACAATGAGCAGTTCTTC. It yields the protein CAISRDNEQFF.

The chain links TRBV6-6 to TRBJ1-1; no definite D call. V gave up 6 bases and J gave up 1 base, with 9 bases separating them. Germline V gene sequence: CDR1 MNHNY, CDR2 SVGAGI (reference sequence). CDR3 length equals 13 residues. This chain's CDR3 is CASRFDWNTEAFF. DNA of the CDR3: TGTGCCAGCAGATTCGACTGGAACACTGAAGCTTTCTTT.

The V call is TRBV18, the J call TRBJ2-1, with D maybe TRBD2 (7 bases). V lost 6 bases, J lost 4 bases, and 19 bases lay in between. Germline CDR1 and CDR2: KGHSH and LQKENI. There are 16 residues in the CDR3. The CDR3 is CASSIGGPSLYNEQFF. CDR3 nucleotides: TGTGCCAGCTCCATCGGGGGGCCCAGCCTTTACAATGAGCAGTTCTTC.

This chain's CDR3 is CASSPGGTGGRRTEAFF. The CDR3, as DNA: TGCGCCAGCAGCCCAGGGGGGACAGGGGGCCGGAGGACTGAAGCTTTCTTT. The chain uses TRBV5-1 and TRBJ1-1; TRBD1 agrees at 12 bases. V was clipped by 4 bases and J by 5 bases; unmatched bases: 12. Germline CDR1 is SGHRS and CDR2 is YFSETQ. The CDR3 sequence is 17 residues long.

The V gene is TRBV2, the J gene TRBJ1-5; no firm D call. Germline CDR1 SNHLY, CDR2 FYNNEI. V was pared by 4 bases and J by 0 bases, with 7 bases between. This CDR3 has 14 residues. CDR3 residues: CASSARYSNQPQHF. The CDR3 DNA follows: TGTGCCAGCAGTGCCCGTTATAGCAATCAGCCCCAGCATTTT.

This CDR3 reads CASSLAGQQYNEQFF. The CDR3 nucleotides are TGTGCCAGCAGCCTCGCGGGACAGCAGTACAATGAGCAGTTCTTC. J is TRBJ2-1 and V is TRBV7-2; a weak D match, TRBD1 (7 bases). V shed 5 bases and J shed 4 bases, with 15 bases lying between them. Germline V CDR1 and CDR2: SGHTA, FQGNSA. There are 15 residues in the CDR3.

V gene TRBV2 combines with J gene TRBJ2-1; TRBD1 matches 12 bases. V was clipped by 5 bases and J by 16 bases; unmatched bases: 12. Germline lookup yields CDR1 SNHLY and CDR2 FYNNEI. The CDR3 extends over 14 amino acids. CDR3 sequence: CASSSPGQGASTFF. CDR3 coding DNA: TGTGCCAGCAGTTCACCGGGACAGGGGGCGAGTACCTTCTTC.

V usage is TRBV7-9 and J usage is TRBJ2-4; 9 nucleotides align to TRBD1. V trimming: 5 bases; J trimming: 3 bases; junction bases outside the gene matches: 8. Germline V gene sequence: CDR1 SEHNR, CDR2 FQNEAQ (reference sequence). This CDR3 is built from 16 residues. This CDR3 reads CASSPGTGMVKNIQYF. The CDR3 nucleotides read TGTGCCAGCAGCCCGGGGACAGGGATGGTCAAAAACATTCAGTACTTC.

This clone has more than one count but fewer than ten. The rearrangement joins TRBV2 to TRBJ1-5; TRBD1 matches at 9 bases. Germline V gives CDR1 SNHLY, CDR2 FYNNEI. Unmatched junction bases numbered 1, after V lost 5 bases and J lost 2 bases. The CDR3 consists of 14 residues. The CDR3 here is CASSRDRGNQPQHF. The CDR3 DNA follows: TGTGCCAGCAGTCGGGACAGGGGCAATCAGCCCCAGCATTTT.

The CDR3 reads CAIRDLRSYNEQFF. The DNA for the CDR3 is TGTGCCATCAGGGACTTACGTTCCTACAATGAGCAGTTCTTC. The chain links TRBV10-3 to TRBJ2-1; tentatively, D is TRBD2 (5 bases). V was pared by 6 bases and J by 1 base, with 10 bases between. Germline CDR1 reads ENHRY; CDR2 reads SYGVKD. CDR3 length: 14 residues.

This rearrangement joins TRBV7-9 to TRBJ2-1; 10 bases map to TRBD2. With V trimmed by 5 bases and J by 5 bases, 6 bases remained unmatched. The CDR3 is made up of 15 amino acids. From germline, CDR1 is SEHNR and CDR2 FQNEAQ (reference sequence). The CDR3 protein is CASSPFLAGDNEQFF. In DNA, the CDR3 is TGTGCCAGCAGCCCGTTTCTAGCGGGGGACAATGAGCAGTTCTTC.

The chain combines TRBV6-2 or TRBV6-3 with TRBJ2-7; maybe TRBD2 (7 bases). CDR1 MNHEY and CDR2 SVGEGT come from the germline V gene. This CDR3 has 15 residues. Trimming shortened V by 2 bases and J by 2 bases, and 13 bases separated the two germline ends. The CDR3 reads CASSYGGARTYEQYF. For the CDR3, the DNA is TGTGCCAGCAGTTACGGGGGGGCACGGACCTACGAGCAGTACTTC.

This clone was recorded only once. CDR3 residues: CASSAWGTGYTGELFF. CDR3 coding DNA: TGTGCCAGCAGCGCGTGGGGGACAGGATATACCGGGGAGCTGTTTTTT. The rearrangement uses TRBV7-9 and TRBJ2-2; TRBD1 aligns across 8 bases. CDR3 length: 16 amino acids. The trim removed 5 bases at V and 5 bases at J, leaving 10 bases unmatched. CDR1 and CDR2 from the germline V gene are SEHNR and FQNEAQ (reference sequence).

The V gene is TRBV5-6, the J gene TRBJ1-6, with 7 nucleotides matching TRBD1. CDR3 length equals 15 residues. Germline V CDR1 and CDR2: SGHDT, YYEEEE. Trimming removed 4 bases from V and 4 bases from J; junction bases left unmatched: 5. The CDR3 loop is CASSAGQNYNSPLHF. The CDR3 DNA sequence: TGTGCCAGCAGCGCGGGACAGAATTATAATTCACCCCTCCACTTT.

The chain carries TRBV27 and TRBJ2-2; perhaps TRBD1 as D (6 bases). With 2 bases removed from V and 5 bases from J, the gap between germline ends came to 12 bases. The CDR3 spans 15 residues. Looked up from germline, CDR1 is MNHEY and CDR2 is SMNVEV (reference sequence). The CDR3 loop is CASSLKGTTTGELFF. DNA for the CDR3: TGTGCCAGCAGTTTAAAGGGGACAACTACCGGGGAGCTGTTTTTT.

This clone was seen a handful of times. The chain has TRBV18 and TRBJ1-4; 9 nucleotides match TRBD1. The germline V gene has CDR1 KGHSH and CDR2 LQKENI. The V and J ends lost 6 bases and 7 bases, in that order; junction bases with no gene match: 21. CDR3 length equals 19 residues. CDR3 amino acids: CASSPRRTGDYLGGEKLFF. CDR3 nucleotides: TGTGCCAGCTCGCCCCGGAGGACAGGGGACTACCTCGGTGGTGAAAAACTGTTTTTT.

V usage is TRBV29-1 and J usage is TRBJ2-1, with 15 positions matching TRBD2. V was pared by 7 bases and J by 6 bases, with 10 bases of the junction left unmatched. Looked up from germline, CDR1 is SQVTM and CDR2 is ANQGSEA. There are 16 residues in the CDR3. The CDR3 DNA sequence: TGCAGCGCCGAAGGGACTAGCGGGAGGATTCTCAATGAGCAGTTCTTC. As protein: CSAEGTSGRILNEQFF.

The chain is built from TRBV28 and TRBJ1-5; maybe TRBD1 (6 bases). CDR1 is MDHEN and CDR2 is SYDVKM in the germline V gene. The ends were cut back, 10 bases at V and 6 bases at J, with 16 bases in the middle. The CDR3 is made up of 13 amino acids. This CDR3 is CATTDSGSQPQHF. The CDR3 nucleotides read TGTGCCACCACGGACAGTGGGAGTCAGCCCCAGCATTTT. The full variable domain, rest sourced from reference TRBV28 and TRBJ1-5, is DVKVTQSSRYLVKRTGEKVFLECVQDMDHENMFWYRQDPGLGLRLIYFSYDVKMKEKGDIPEGYSVSREKKERFSLILESASTNQTSMYLCATTDSGSQPQHFGDGTRLSIL.

The chain is built from TRBV6-5 and TRBJ2-1; 15 bases are shared with TRBD2. V dropped 3 bases and J dropped 8; count of bases not matched to a gene: 5. The CDR3 runs 16 residues. From germline, CDR1 is MNHEY and CDR2 SVGAGI. DNA for the CDR3: TGTGCCAGCAGTTATGGACTAGCGGGAGGGGGGTATGAGCAGTTCTTC. It translates to CASSYGLAGGGYEQFF.

The chain carries TRBV6-5 and TRBJ2-3, with 13 bases matching TRBD2. V lost 6 bases, J lost 5 bases, and 2 bases stayed unmatched. From germline, CDR1 is MNHEY and CDR2 SVGAGI. CDR3 length equals 14 residues. In DNA form, the CDR3 reads TGTGCCAGCAGGAGACTAGCGGGAGGAGATACGCAGTATTTT. Protein product: CASRRLAGGDTQYF.

A note on this clone: A read error may produce the germline difference seen at one junction end. The CDR3 DNA reads TGTGCCAGTTCTCAACACGGGACAGCACGCTTC. As protein: CASSQHGTARF. This rearrangement joins TRBV5-4 to TRBJ2-7; 7 positions match TRBD1. CDR3 length: 11 residues. Germline CDR1 reads SGHNT; CDR2 reads YYREEE (reference sequence). The full variable domain, with the rest looked up from reference TRBV5-4 and TRBJ2-7, is ETGVTQSPTHLIKTRGQQVTLRCSSQSGHNTVSWYQQALGQGPQFIFQYYREEENGRGNFPPRFSGLQFPNYSSELNVNALELDDSALYLCASSQHGTARFGPGTRLTVT.

The J gene is TRBJ2-2, the V gene TRBV18; a possible D gene is TRBD1 (5 bases). The V end was cut by 2 bases, the J end by 3 bases, with 7 bases between. Looked up from germline, CDR1 is KGHSH and CDR2 is LQKENI. This CDR3 region has 14 residues. CDR3 DNA: TGTGCCAGCTCACCAGGGGCCCACACCGGGGAGCTGTTTTTT. It specifies CASSPGAHTGELFF.

The chain carries TRBV5-6 and TRBJ1-1, with 7 bases fitting TRBD1. Losses at the gene ends were 6 bases for V and 1 base for J; bases not matched to a gene: 9. Germline V gives CDR1 SGHDT, CDR2 YYEEEE. CDR3 length: 15 amino acids. The CDR3 sequence: CASMTWTGSNTEAFF. CDR3 sequence (DNA): TGTGCCAGCATGACTTGGACAGGTTCGAACACTGAAGCTTTCTTT.

This chain joins TRBV18 and TRBJ1-2, with TRBD1 identical over 7 bases. J was trimmed by 7 bases and V by 3 bases; bases with no gene match: 17. CDR3 size: 17 residues. CDR1 is KGHSH and CDR2 is LQKENI in the germline V gene. CDR3 nucleotide sequence: TGTGCCAGCTCACCCTTGCCGACAGGGCGCGTTGGGGGTGGCTACACCTTC. Translated: CASSPLPTGRVGGGYTF.

The rearrangement links TRBV6-1 to TRBJ1-4, with D possibly being TRBD1 (6 bases). CDR3 length: 17 residues. With 1 base removed from V and 9 bases from J, the gap between germline ends came to 21 bases. CDR1 is MNHNS, CDR2 SASEGT, per germline. This chain's CDR3 is CASSEEGRRGMYQKLFF. The DNA for the CDR3 is TGTGCCAGCAGTGAAGAAGGGCGCAGGGGAATGTATCAAAAACTGTTTTTT.

This clone was seen only a few times. CDR3 loop: CASSAGGTGGLGNTIYF. DNA for the CDR3: TGTGCCAGCAGTGCCGGAGGGACAGGGGGCCTTGGAAACACCATATATTTT. The chain carries TRBV6-1 and TRBJ1-3; 12 nucleotides align to TRBD1. The CDR3 runs to 17 residues. Unmatched junction bases numbered 7, after V lost 4 bases and J lost 3 bases. CDR1 and CDR2 (germline): MNHNS, SASEGT.

The chain employs TRBV27 and TRBJ2-7; 11 bases align to TRBD1. CDR3 length: 16 amino acids. V lost 5 bases to trimming and J lost 2 bases; unmatched junction nucleotides: 8. The germline V gene encodes CDR1 MNHEY and CDR2 SMNVEV (reference sequence). CDR3 nucleotide sequence: TGTGCCAGCAGTCCTGGGCGGGACAGGGGGACCTACGAGCAGTACTTC. This encodes CASSPGRDRGTYEQYF.

This rearrangement joins TRBV7-6 to TRBJ1-4, with a possible D match to TRBD1 (6 bases). Per germline, CDR1 SGHVS and CDR2 FNYEAQ. The CDR3 spans 15 residues. The V end lost 1 base, the J end lost 5 bases, and 11 bases lay between the germline ends. The CDR3: CASSLVRTVNEKLFF. The CDR3 coding sequence is TGTGCCAGCAGCTTAGTTCGGACAGTAAATGAAAAACTGTTTTTT.